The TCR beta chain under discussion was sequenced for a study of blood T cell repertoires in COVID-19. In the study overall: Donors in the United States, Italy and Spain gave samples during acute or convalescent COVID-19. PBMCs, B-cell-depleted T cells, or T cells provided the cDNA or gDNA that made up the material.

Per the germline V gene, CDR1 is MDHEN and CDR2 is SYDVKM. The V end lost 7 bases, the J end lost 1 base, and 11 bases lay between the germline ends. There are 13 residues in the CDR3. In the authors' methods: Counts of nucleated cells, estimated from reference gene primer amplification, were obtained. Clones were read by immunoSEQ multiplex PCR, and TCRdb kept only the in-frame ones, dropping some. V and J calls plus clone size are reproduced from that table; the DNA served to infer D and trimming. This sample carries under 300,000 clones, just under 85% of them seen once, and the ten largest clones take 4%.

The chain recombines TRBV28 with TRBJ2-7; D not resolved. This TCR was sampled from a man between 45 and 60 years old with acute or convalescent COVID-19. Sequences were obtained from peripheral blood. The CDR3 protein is CASTGYPSYEQYF. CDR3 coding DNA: TGTGCCAGCACCGGGTATCCTTCCTACGAGCAGTACTTC.